A selection of T cell receptor beta chains follows, all from one sample in a study of shared clonotypes between healthy human individuals. Here immunoSEQ multiplex PCR was the method, and the copy in TCRdb shows in-frame clones only, minus some. The sample lists 550,000 to 750,000 clones, around 92% occurring once. The sequenced sample was naive CD8+ T cells sorted from blood. The receptor set was obtained from a man aged 25 to 40 in good health. Each CDR3 is given with its conserved first and last residue. Fields, in order: J gene, clone size, V gene, D gene, CDR3 DNA, CDR3 protein. A D gene is named only where the DNA matches it firmly. Clone sizes are given selectively: once, few, many, or a class where the clone is expanded.

TRBJ2-5	-	TRBV7-9	TRBD1	TGTGCCAGCAGCCCAACGGACAGGGGGCCCCAAGAGACCCAGTACTTC	CASSPTDRGPQETQYF
TRBJ1-5	-	TRBV28	-	TGTGCCAGCAGTTTGAACAGGGGCAATCAGCCCCAGCATTTT	CASSLNRGNQPQHF
TRBJ2-3	-	TRBV6-1	TRBD2	TGTGCCAGCATGATGACTAGCGGGCAGTATTTT	CASMMTSGQYF
TRBJ2-3	-	TRBV4-1	TRBD1	TGCGCCAGCAGCCGGACCAGGGACAGGGACACAGATACGCAGTATTTT	CASSRTRDRDTDTQYF
TRBJ1-1	-	TRBV6-5	TRBD1	TGTGCCAGCAGTACGGGGACAGGGGGGTCTGAAGCTTTCTTT	CASSTGTGGSEAFF
TRBJ1-4	once	TRBV20-1	-	TGCAGTGCTAGGAGCAGCGAAAAACTGTTTTTT	CSARSSEKLFF
TRBJ2-1	-	TRBV29-1	TRBD1	TGCAGCGTTGAGACTGGACAGGCAAATGAGCAGTTCTTC	CSVETGQANEQFF
TRBJ2-1	-	TRBV7-9	TRBD2	TGTGCCAGCAGCTCACCGGGACTAGTAAATAGTGAGCAGTTCTTC	CASSSPGLVNSEQFF
TRBJ2-7	once	TRBV7-9	-	TGTGCCAGCAGCTTCAGTGGGGTTGACGAGCAGTACTTC	CASSFSGVDEQYF
TRBJ2-1	-	TRBV27	-	TGTGCCAGCAGTTTTCGCGGGGATGAGCAGTTCTTC	CASSFRGDEQFF
TRBJ2-2	-	TRBV6-6	-	TGTGCCAGCACCTCCGACAGCGATCAATACACCGGGGAGCTGTTTTTT	CASTSDSDQYTGELFF
TRBJ1-1	-	TRBV6-6	-	TGTGCCAGCATAGGGGGGGACAACACTGAAGCTTTCTTT	CASIGGDNTEAFF
TRBJ2-7	-	TRBV29-1	-	TGCAGCGTTGAAGTGGAGGAACCTTACGAGCAGTACTTC	CSVEVEEPYEQYF
TRBJ2-3	-	TRBV27	-	TGTGCCAGCAGTTTCGGAGATACGCAGTATTTT	CASSFGDTQYF
TRBJ2-7	-	TRBV28	-	TGTGCCAGCAGTTTGGGGCAGGGTCAAAGCTCCTACGAGCAGTACTTC	CASSLGQGQSSYEQYF
TRBJ2-7	few	TRBV28	-	TGTGCCAGCGCTAGGACGGACTACGAGCAGTACTTC	CASARTDYEQYF
TRBJ2-5	-	TRBV11-2	TRBD1	TGTGCCAGCAGCTCATGGGACAGAAAAAAAGAGACCCAGTACTTC	CASSSWDRKKETQYF
TRBJ2-5	-	TRBV5-6	TRBD2	TGTGCCAGCAGCAAACTAGCGGGAGGACTACAAGAGACCCAGTACTTC	CASSKLAGGLQETQYF
TRBJ2-7	few	TRBV30	TRBD1	TGTGCCTGGAGTGCGGGACAGGGAGGGTACGAGCAGTACTTC	CAWSAGQGGYEQYF
TRBJ2-1	-	TRBV7-3	TRBD2	TGTGCCAGCAGCTTTAGACTAGCGGGGGTCAATGAGCAGTTCTTC	CASSFRLAGVNEQFF
TRBJ2-5	-	TRBV10-3	-	TGTGCCATCAGTGTATTAGGGGCCCAAGAGACCCAGTACTTC	CAISVLGAQETQYF
TRBJ1-1	-	TRBV27	-	TGTGCCAGCAGTCCTGGAGCGAGTTCTGAAGCTTTCTTT	CASSPGASSEAFF
TRBJ2-7	-	TRBV20-1	-	TGCAGTGCTACAGGAGACTACGAGCAGTACTTC	CSATGDYEQYF
TRBJ1-4	-	TRBV7-9	-	TGTGCCAGCAGCTTAGGGGGAAGTGAAAAACTGTTTTTT	CASSLGGSEKLFF
TRBJ2-1	-	TRBV9	TRBD2	TGTGCCAGCAGCTCGGGACTAGCGGACAATGAGCAGTTCTTC	CASSSGLADNEQFF
TRBJ2-7	-	TRBV7-9	-	TGTGCCAGCAGCTTATCAACAGGCCCGGGCGAGCAGTACTTC	CASSLSTGPGEQYF
TRBJ2-7	-	TRBV4-3	-	TGCGCCAGCAGCCCGGATGTAGGGGGTCCCCCCTACGAGCAGTACTTC	CASSPDVGGPPYEQYF
TRBJ2-5	once	TRBV5-1	-	TGCGCCAGCGGGCCTGACGTCCAAGAGACCCAGTACTTC	CASGPDVQETQYF
TRBJ2-4	-	TRBV19	-	TGTGCCAGTAGTATAGATAAGGGGGACAACAACATTCAGTACTTC	CASSIDKGDNNIQYF
TRBJ2-1	-	TRBV11-2	TRBD2	TGTGCCAGCAGGCTAGCGGGGTTGGGTTCCTACAATGAGCAGTTCTTC	CASRLAGLGSYNEQFF
TRBJ2-7	-	TRBV4-3	TRBD2	TGCGCCAGCAGCCAAGATAGCGGGAGCGCCTACGAGCAGTACTTC	CASSQDSGSAYEQYF
TRBJ1-2	few	TRBV7-9	-	TGTGCCAGCAGCTTAGCGGGCGGTTACTATGGCTACACCTTC	CASSLAGGYYGYTF
TRBJ2-1	-	TRBV7-9	TRBD2	TGTGCCAGCAGCTCGGGAGGGGTAAACGAGCAGTTCTTC	CASSSGGVNEQFF
TRBJ2-1	many	TRBV10-1	-	TGCGCCAGCAGTCTGGACCAGGGCGGGATTAATGAGCAGTTCTTC	CASSLDQGGINEQFF
TRBJ1-1	-	TRBV2	-	TGTGCCAGCAGTGCAAAGGGGGGAACTGAAGCTTTCTTT	CASSAKGGTEAFF
TRBJ2-2	once	TRBV19	TRBD1	TGTGCCAGTAGAGAAAACAGGGGGAGGCCCGGGGAGCTGTTTTTT	CASRENRGRPGELFF
TRBJ2-1	-	TRBV5-4	TRBD2	TGTGCCAGCAGCTTTCGAGCGGGGAATGAGCAGTTCTTC	CASSFRAGNEQFF
TRBJ1-1	-	TRBV7-9	-	TGTGCCAGCAGCTTAGTAGGGATTACTGAAGCTTTCTTT	CASSLVGITEAFF
TRBJ2-7	-	TRBV29-1	TRBD1	TGCAGCGTTGAAGTGGGCAGGGGGTACGAGCAGTACTTC	CSVEVGRGYEQYF
TRBJ2-3	-	TRBV5-1	-	TGCGCCAGCAGCTTGTACATAAACACAGATACGCAGTATTTT	CASSLYINTDTQYF
TRBJ2-7	-	TRBV5-5	TRBD1	TGTGCCAGCAGCTGGATCCCGGGACAGGTCACCTACGAGCAGTACTTC	CASSWIPGQVTYEQYF
TRBJ2-3	-	TRBV19	-	TGTGCCAGTAGTAAAGGTCTGATGGCTAGCACAGATACGCAGTATTTT	CASSKGLMASTDTQYF
TRBJ2-1	once	TRBV4-1	TRBD2	TGCGCCAGCAGCCAAGATCCGGAACTGGACCTTGGCGGGAGGGTCCACAATGAGCAGTTCTTC	CASSQDPELDLGGRVHNEQFF
TRBJ2-1	-	TRBV7-9	-	TGTGCCAGCAGTTTCTCTAGGGCCCCGGGCCAGGAGCAGTTCTTC	CASSFSRAPGQEQFF
TRBJ2-7	-	TRBV30	-	TGTGCCTGGAGTCTTTCCAGCTCCTACGAGCAGTACTTC	CAWSLSSSYEQYF
TRBJ2-5	-	TRBV2	TRBD2	TGTGCCGGCCCCGGACTAGGAAAGGAGACCCAGTACTTC	CAGPGLGKETQYF
TRBJ1-5	-	TRBV6-6	-	TGTGCCAGCAGTTTTCTGGGGGAGGGTCAGCCCCAGCATTTT	CASSFLGEGQPQHF
TRBJ2-7	few	TRBV7-9	-	TGTGCCAGCAGCTTGAGCCCCTACGAGCAGTACTTC	CASSLSPYEQYF
TRBJ1-2	-	TRBV10-3	TRBD1	TGTGCCATCAGTGAGCCCTGGGACAGGGATAAGGCTGGCTACACCTTC	CAISEPWDRDKAGYTF
TRBJ1-1	-	TRBV7-9	-	TGTGCCAGCAGCTTTCAAGAGGGGATGAACACTGAAGCTTTCTTT	CASSFQEGMNTEAFF
TRBJ2-4	-	TRBV2	TRBD2	TGTGCCAGCACTACTCGGGACCCCCGGACTAGCGGGAGTGGCGCCAAAAACATTCAGTACTTC	CASTTRDPRTSGSGAKNIQYF
TRBJ2-2	-	TRBV6-6	-	TGTGCCAGCAGTACAGGAGTCAACACCGGGGAGCTGTTTTTT	CASSTGVNTGELFF
TRBJ2-1	-	TRBV14	-	TGTGCCAGCAGCCAAGAACGCGGGAACTCCTACAATGAGCAGTTCTTC	CASSQERGNSYNEQFF
TRBJ2-7	-	TRBV28	-	TGTGCCAGCAGGCCCAGGTCCTACGAGCAGTACTTC	CASRPRSYEQYF
TRBJ2-6	-	TRBV5-6	-	TGTGCCAGCAGCGGTGGACTCCTCTCTGGGGCCAACGTCCTGACTTTC	CASSGGLLSGANVLTF
TRBJ2-7	-	TRBV28	-	TGTGCCAGCAGGGACGGCAGCAGCTCCTACGAGCAGTACTTC	CASRDGSSSYEQYF
TRBJ2-1	-	TRBV29-1	-	TGCAGCGTGAGATACAATGAGCAGTTCTTC	CSVRYNEQFF
TRBJ2-1	-	TRBV21-1	-	TGTGCCAGCAGCAAAGTGGGGAATGAGCAGTTCTTC	CASSKVGNEQFF
TRBJ2-7	-	TRBV19	-	TGTGCCAGTAGTATAGGCGCTGGGTACGAGCAGTACTTC	CASSIGAGYEQYF
TRBJ2-1	-	TRBV19	TRBD2	TGTGCCAGTAGTGTCATACTAGCGGGACAAAGCCATGAGCAGTTCTTC	CASSVILAGQSHEQFF